This T cell receptor (beta chain) is drawn from a study of Graves' ophthalmopathy and Graves' hyperthyroidism listed by TCRdb under 2018. Concerning the study at large: Peripheral blood samples were taken at the time of initial diagnosis, before any treatment was given. To tell Graves' ophthalmopathy apart from Graves' hyperthyroidism, and to predict which patients would progress to ophthalmopathy, the study relied on TCR beta repertoire signatures. In total, approximately 130 blood samples were TCR-sequenced: some 40 ophthalmopathy, approximately 75 hyperthyroidism and approximately 17 hyperthyroidism-to-ophthalmopathy patients. To explore V-J signatures that distinguish ophthalmopathy from hyperthyroidism, a discovery set of around 100 patients was enrolled, made up of over 40 with ophthalmopathy and 57 with stable hyperthyroidism. An independent validation cohort comprised some 19 hyperthyroidism patients and 15 to 17 patients who later progressed from hyperthyroidism to ophthalmopathy. T-cell repertoires of thyroid tissue and blood were compared in over five hyperthyroidism patients. Following sample collection, hyperthyroidism patients were given methimazole at a starting dose of 30 mg daily, and ophthalmopathy patients were given high-dose intravenous methylprednisolone. Results and caveats for the whole study, not just this receptor: In validation, the model predicted ophthalmopathy progression with less than 71% sensitivity and 72% to 80% specificity; some twelve predicted patients were CT-confirmed with GO in a median of roughly 6.8 months. In cross-validation, the 13-signature model distinguished ophthalmopathy from stable hyperthyroidism with about 90% sensitivity and 81% to 82% specificity, while in the test set the corresponding values were about 80% and 75%. Most expanded thyroid clonotypes with frequency above 0.001 were also detected in blood, suggesting blood repertoires may reflect the thyroid immune response. Sample size was not predetermined statistically, and investigators were not blinded to group allocation.

Notes on this clonotype: Its antigen is currently not known. No much larger clonotype is one base removed from it; base qualities were not supplied.

Patients with ophthalmopathy had moderately to severely active disease, with a Clinical Activity Score of 3 or more, a NOSPECS grade of 4 or more, and a disease duration of less than 3 months. Anyone with other autoimmune diseases, uncontrolled infections, pregnancy or lactation was excluded from the study. Diagnosis was based on clinical symptoms, serum thyroxine, TRAb, thyroid ultrasound and orbital computed tomography. PBMCs were isolated from about 9.1 ml of fresh peripheral blood by Ficoll-Paque density gradient centrifugation. Trizol reagent was used to extract the total RNA, and its quality was then checked on an Agilent 2100 Bioanalyzer. Ends trimmed: V by 0 bases, J by 4 bases; bases unmatched to a gene: 7. Counted from cysteine to phenylalanine, this CDR3 has 15 amino acids. Here the CDR3 DNA is all that survives: 45 bases in frame from base 1. Sequences DFQATT (CDR1) and SNEGSKA (CDR2) are obtained from the germline V gene (reference sequence).

TCR beta CDR3 regions were amplified from RNA transcripts for repertoire sequencing. HTBI primers and the Qiagen OneStep RT-PCR kit were used in a first-round RT-PCR, which was followed by a second-round multiplex PCR, size selection and purification. Libraries were sequenced paired-end with 100 bp reads on an Illumina HiSeq2000. On the study's bioinformatics: SOAPnuke was used to process the reads, removing any read that contained adapters or uncalled bases, had a mean Phred below 15, or lacked an exact match to the constant primer or identifier. COPE v1.2.5 was used to merge high-quality paired reads. Clonotypes were defined as unique nucleotide sequences and were aligned to IMGT TRB V, D and J references using MiTCR v1.1. The analysis was limited to V-J combinations with a frequency above 0.0001, which together covered approximately 99% of the repertoires. For each V-J combination, a TCR clonal expansion and chaos score was defined as F50 clonal expansion divided by the chaos observed in the TCRdist matrix. Welch's t-statistics and random forest were used to reduce the features to about a dozen V-J combinations, which were then used as input to a naive Bayes classifier. Thyroid-blood repertoire similarity was quantified with the Morisita-Horn index. TCRdb cleaned the public reads at Q25 with fastp, built clones with MiXCR and kept in-frame beta chains. Every distinct CDR3 protein forms one entry, paired with its most common genes and DNA. The V and J calls reflect TCRdb's pipeline rather than the authors' work. This sample holds around 600,000 distinct CDR3 sequences; over 40% were observed only once. The ten most abundant clones make up over 2.5% of the sample.

The sequence joins TRBV20-1 to TRBJ2-7, with TRBD2 matching 9 junction bases. The sample consisted of peripheral blood. This TCR came from an adult man with Graves' ophthalmopathy. The DNA reads as follows: TGCAGTGCTAGAGATAGGGTAGCGGGGGCATACGAGCAGTACTTC. This codes for CSARDRVAGAYEQYF.